Listed here are 14 T cell receptor beta chains from one sample, sequenced in a study of CD8 T cells in ankylosing spondylitis. TCRdb called the 5' RACE reads again in MiXCR, with one record for every CDR3 protein. The sample holds roughly 180,000 distinct CDR3 sequences, approximately 10% seen once. Material for sequencing was blood, either unsorted or a sorted T cell fraction (not recorded which). Receptors originate from a male donor with ankylosing spondylitis or in good health (not recorded which).

The rearrangement links TRBV10-3 to TRBJ2-1; maybe TRBD2 (7 bases). V was clipped by 2 bases and J by 9 bases, with 14 bases between them. Germline values: CDR1 ENHRY, CDR2 SYGVKD. CDR3 length: 14 amino acids. Here the CDR3 reads CAISEGGAGGEQFF. CDR3 DNA: TGTGCCATCAGTGAGGGGGGGGCCGGGGGTGAGCAGTTCTTC.

This clonotype has more than one count but fewer than ten. This chain connects TRBV5-1 to TRBJ2-3, with D possibly matching TRBD1 (5 bases). The CDR3 sequence is 14 residues long. The germline V gene has CDR1 SGHRS and CDR2 YFSETQ. V shed 6 bases and J shed 4 bases, with 15 bases lying between them. This CDR3 reads CASTQGALADTQYF. The CDR3 coding sequence is TGCGCCAGCACCCAAGGGGCCTTAGCAGATACGCAGTATTTT.

The sample holds many counts of this clonotype. The chain combines TRBV5-1 with TRBJ2-2; 9 positions match TRBD2. CDR1 and CDR2 (germline): SGHRS, YFSETQ. The CDR3 has 15 residues. Trimming cost V 3 bases and J 2 bases; bases outside gene matches: 2. This CDR3 reads CASSSSGDNTGELFF. The CDR3 DNA follows: TGCGCCAGCAGCTCTAGCGGGGATAACACCGGGGAGCTGTTTTTT.

The V and J genes are TRBV14 and TRBJ1-1; D is possibly TRBD1 (5 bases). Germline values: CDR1 SGHDN, CDR2 FVKESK. Trimming took 1 base from V and 3 from J, leaving 9 bases between them. CDR3 length: 14 amino acids. In nucleotides, the CDR3 is TGTGCCAGCAGCCAAGGGGGCCGGGACACTGAAGCTTTCTTT. Translated: CASSQGGRDTEAFF.

This chain connects TRBV11-3 to TRBJ1-1; TRBD1 aligns across 7 bases. The CDR3 totals 17 residues. Germline CDR1 is SGHNT and CDR2 is YENEEA. V was clipped by 3 bases and J by 0 bases; unmatched bases: 10. The CDR3 loop reads CASSFEGIQGLNTEAFF. The CDR3 coding sequence is TGTGCCAGCAGCTTCGAAGGGATACAGGGGTTGAACACTGAAGCTTTCTTT.

This clonotype occurred many times. The chain couples TRBV5-1 to TRBJ2-2, with D unresolved. CDR1 SGHRS and CDR2 YFSETQ come from the germline V gene. The V end lost 0 bases, the J end lost 1 base, and 10 bases lay between the germline ends. The CDR3 extends over 16 amino acids. The CDR3 DNA reads as TGCGCCAGCAGCTTGGAGGTTCCCCGGAACACCGGGGAGCTGTTTTTT. Its protein product is CASSLEVPRNTGELFF.

This clonotype has at least ten counts. This rearrangement joins TRBV9 to TRBJ2-1, with 8 bases identical to TRBD2. CDR1 is SGDLS and CDR2 is YYNGEE in the germline V gene. V lost 3 bases to trimming and J lost 1 base; unmatched junction nucleotides: 3. The CDR3 contains 15 residues. The chain's CDR3 is CASSAAGGSYNEQFF. The DNA of the CDR3 is TGTGCCAGCAGCGCGGCGGGGGGTTCCTACAATGAGCAGTTCTTC.

This clonotype was seen many times. V gene TRBV20-1 combines with J gene TRBJ2-3, with unresolved D. The length of the CDR3 is 11 residues. Per germline, CDR1 DFQATT and CDR2 SNEGSKA (reference sequence). V lost 6 bases and J lost 5, with 9 bases in between. CDR3 nucleotides: TGCAGTGCCCACTCACAAGATACGCAGTATTTT. Protein: CSAHSQDTQYF.

The chain employs TRBV7-8 and TRBJ1-5; D is ambiguous. CDR3 size: 15 residues. Trimming took 3 bases from V and 0 from J, leaving 9 bases between them. Germline V gene data show CDR1 as SGHVS and CDR2 as FQNEAQ. Here the CDR3 DNA reads TGTGCCAGCAGCTTCGGGATACTTAGCAATCAGCCCCAGCATTTT. Amino acid sequence: CASSFGILSNQPQHF. The whole variable domain, filled in from reference TRBV7-8 and TRBJ1-5, reads GAGVSQSPRYKVAKRGQDVALRCDPISGHVSLFWYQQALGQGPEFLTYFQNEAQLDKSGLPSDRFFAERPEGSVSTLKIQRTQQEDSAVYLCASSFGILSNQPQHFGDGTRLSIL.

To note about this clonotype: A much larger clone lies a single base off, so this may be a read error. This chain connects TRBV30 to TRBJ2-3; D remains ambiguous. Per the germline V gene, CDR1 is GTSNPN and CDR2 is SVGIG (reference sequence). The length of the CDR3 is 13 residues. Here the CDR3 DNA reads TGTGTCTGGAGTGCTGGGGGCACAGATACGCAGTATTTT. This codes for CVWSAGGTDTQYF.

Ten or more counts support this clonotype. The gene calls are TRBV28 and TRBJ1-5; D not certain. CDR1 is MDHEN, CDR2 SYDVKM, per germline. V was shortened by 6 bases and J by 9 bases, with 15 bases between the two germline ends. The CDR3 spans 13 residues. The CDR3 bases are TGTGCCAGCAGCCGAGCGGCGGCTGGGCCCCAGCATTTT. It specifies CASSRAAAGPQHF.

This clonotype was picked up a small number of times. The chain links TRBV29-1 to TRBJ1-2; the D gene is possibly TRBD1 (5 bases). Germline-derived CDR1 and CDR2 are SQVTM and ANQGSEA. The CDR3 runs to 14 residues. With 8 bases removed from V and 4 bases from J, the gap between germline ends came to 20 bases. The CDR3 region is CSINPTDRSYGYTF. The CDR3 nucleotides are TGCAGCATCAACCCTACCGACAGATCCTATGGCTACACCTTC.

This clonotype was observed a few times. The rearrangement links TRBV12-3 or TRBV12-4 to TRBJ2-7, with 10 nucleotides matching TRBD1. Trimming cost V 7 bases and J 2 bases; bases outside gene matches: 5. The length of the CDR3 is 14 residues. The CDR3 sequence is CASKSGTGAYEQYF. For the CDR3, the DNA is TGTGCCAGCAAATCCGGGACAGGGGCCTACGAGCAGTACTTC.

The sample holds many counts of this clonotype. This chain joins TRBV12-3 or TRBV12-4 and TRBJ2-1; 8 nucleotides align to TRBD2. The CDR3 is 15 amino acids. The junction had 12 bases not matched to a gene; V was cut back by 6 bases and J by 8 bases. In DNA, the CDR3 is TGTGCCAGCAGCCCTGGGACTAGATCAGACGATGAGCAGTTCTTC. Encoded protein: CASSPGTRSDDEQFF.